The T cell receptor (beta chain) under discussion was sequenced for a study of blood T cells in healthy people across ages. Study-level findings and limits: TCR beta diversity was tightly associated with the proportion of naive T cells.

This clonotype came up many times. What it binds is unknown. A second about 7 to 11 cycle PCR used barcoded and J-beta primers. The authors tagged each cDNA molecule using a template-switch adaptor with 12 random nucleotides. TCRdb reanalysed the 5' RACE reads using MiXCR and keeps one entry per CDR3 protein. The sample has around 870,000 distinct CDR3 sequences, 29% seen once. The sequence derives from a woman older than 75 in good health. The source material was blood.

CDR3: CASSLAGARNQPQHF. CDR3 sequence (DNA): TGTGCCAGCAGTTTAGCAGGGGCGCGGAATCAGCCCCAGCATTTT. The chain uses TRBV12-3 or TRBV12-4 and TRBJ1-5; D may be TRBD1 (5 bases). The V gene lost 0 bases and the J gene lost 4 bases, with 10 bases spanning the gap. The CDR3 totals 15 residues.